This T cell receptor beta chain was documented in a study of blood T cell repertoires in COVID-19. The V end was cut by 1 base, the J end by 5 bases, with 13 bases between. The germline V gene has CDR1 SGHNT and CDR2 YYREEE (reference sequence). The CDR3 consists of 15 residues. Original methodology: Estimates of nucleated cell counts were drawn from the amplification of reference gene primers. Clones were sequenced by immunoSEQ multiplex PCR, and TCRdb holds only the in-frame ones, with some missing. The V and J calls and the clone size are those of that table, but D and trimming were determined from the DNA. The sample shows 140,000 to 150,000 clones, more than 70% of them seen only once.

The sequence was obtained from a woman aged 45-60 years with acute or convalescent COVID-19. Material: peripheral blood. This rearrangement joins TRBV5-4 to TRBJ1-5, with TRBD1 as a possible D gene (5 bases). The CDR3: CASSLLPGPDQPQHF. The CDR3 DNA sequence: TGTGCCAGCAGCTTGTTGCCAGGGCCCGATCAGCCCCAGCATTTT. Filled out from reference TRBV5-4 and TRBJ1-5, the complete variable domain reads ETGVTQSPTHLIKTRGQQVTLRCSSQSGHNTVSWYQQALGQGPQFIFQYYREEENGRGNFPPRFSGLQFPNYSSELNVNALELDDSALYLCASSLLPGPDQPQHFGDGTRLSIL.